This T cell receptor (beta chain) was documented in a study of cytomegalovirus exposure and HLA in healthy donors. The V end lost 0 bases, the J end lost 1 base, and 17 bases lay between the germline ends. Germline values: CDR1 SGHRS, CDR2 YFSETQ. This CDR3 is 18 amino acids long. PCR involved 60 Vbeta and 13 Jbeta primers. Clones were read by immunoSEQ multiplex PCR, and TCRdb kept only the in-frame ones, dropping some. The top ten hold 2% to 2.5% of the sample, which has about 110,000 clones, 81% seen once. This clone was observed a handful of times. This receptor was taken from a young man in good health and CMV-seronegative. This chain connects TRBV5-1 to TRBJ2-1; D is uncertain. Material for sequencing was PBMCs. The CDR3 DNA reads TGCGCCAGCAGCTTGGCCCTACAGATATCCATGTCCTACAATGAGCAGTTCTTC. Amino acid sequence: CASSLALQISMSYNEQFF.